Presented here are 25 T cell receptor beta chains from one specimen sequenced in a study of Ad26.COV2.S vaccination and SARS-CoV-2 variants. Specified treatment: around 19 received Ad26.COV2.S at low or high dose, single or two shots; about 5 received placebo; per-sample allocation not given. The study sampled participants on day 63 after the first vaccine or placebo injection. The data were produced by immunoSEQ multiplex PCR, yet TCRdb's version contains in-frame clones alone and is incomplete. The sample holds roughly 390,000 clones, approximately 90% seen once. The specimen comprised peripheral blood, sampled in a trial of Ad26.COV2.S vaccine versus placebo. All receptors come from a person between 18 and 65 years old who received the Ad26.COV2.S COVID-19 vaccine or a placebo.

The chain joins TRBV6-2 or TRBV6-3 to TRBJ2-1, with 8 bases that match TRBD2. This CDR3 region has 18 residues. Germline CDR1 is MNHEY and CDR2 is SVGEGT. The ends lost 0 bases at V and 4 bases at J; junction bases unmatched: 11. The CDR3 DNA sequence: TGTGCCAGCAGTTACTCAGGAGCGGGAGCGGCGGATTACAATGAGCAGTTCTTC. Translating gives CASSYSGAGAADYNEQFF.

The chain has TRBV7-8 and TRBJ2-2; no definite D call. The germline V and J ends were trimmed by 5 bases and 2 bases, with 9 bases remaining between them. The germline gives CDR1 SGHVS, CDR2 FQNEAQ. This CDR3 has 14 residues. Here the CDR3 reads CASSQGYNTGELFF. CDR3 nucleotides: TGTGCCAGCAGCCAAGGTTACAACACCGGGGAGCTGTTTTTT.

The chain's CDR3 is CASSDGTGAEGETQYF. CDR3 coding DNA: TGTGCCAGCAGTGACGGGACAGGGGCGGAAGGGGAGACCCAGTACTTC. The chain carries TRBV25-1 and TRBJ2-5; TRBD1 matches 10 bases. V lost 3 bases to trimming and J lost 5 bases; unmatched junction nucleotides: 9. The CDR3 spans 16 residues. Germline V lookup: CDR1 MGHDK, CDR2 SYGVNS.

The count of this clone is one. This chain uses TRBV12-3 or TRBV12-4 with TRBJ1-3, with TRBD1 as a possible D gene (5 bases). This CDR3 has 13 amino acids. V lost 7 bases and J lost 6, with 13 bases in between. As DNA, the CDR3 is TGTGCCAGCACCAACGGGGCGGAAAACACCATATATTTT. It encodes CASTNGAENTIYF.

The table lists this clone with a count of one. This sequence joins TRBV6-2 or TRBV6-3 and TRBJ1-5, with D possibly TRBD1 on 6 matching bases. The CDR3 contains 15 residues. With 2 bases removed from V and 8 bases from J, the gap between germline ends came to 16 bases. In germline, CDR1 is MNHEY, CDR2 SVGEGT. The CDR3 protein is CASSYPRGGRKPQHF. Here the CDR3 DNA reads TGTGCCAGCAGTTACCCCCGGGGGGGCCGAAAGCCCCAGCATTTT.

The V call is TRBV21-1, the J call TRBJ1-2. TRBV21-1 is designated a pseudogene. This CDR3 has 13 amino acids. CDR3 sequence: CASSSPGPYGYTF. The CDR3 DNA sequence: TGTGCCAGCAGCTCCCCGGGCCCCTATGGCTACACCTTC.

The V call is TRBV13, the J call TRBJ2-6; D gene ambiguous. Germline V CDR1 and CDR2: PRHDT, FYEKMQ (reference sequence). Trimming removed 0 bases at V and 0 bases at J, with 6 bases between. This CDR3 comprises 16 residues. CDR3 loop: CASSLGSASGANVLTF. CDR3 DNA: TGTGCCAGCAGCTTAGGGTCTGCCTCTGGGGCCAACGTCCTGACTTTC.

This chain links TRBV6-5 with TRBJ1-2; D remains ambiguous. Deletions cut 6 bases from V and 4 bases from J, with 18 bases between. The germline gives CDR1 MNHEY, CDR2 SVGAGI. The CDR3 totals 15 residues. In nucleotides, the CDR3 is TGTGCCAGCAGAACAAAAACGGGTTCTTTCTATGGCTACACCTTC. It is translated as CASRTKTGSFYGYTF.

CDR3 protein: CASSMGGVPSTDTQYF. CDR3 bases: TGTGCCAGTAGTATGGGAGGCGTACCCAGCACAGATACGCAGTATTTT. The genes are TRBV19 and TRBJ2-3; TRBD2 might be the D (6 bases). Germline values: CDR1 LNHDA, CDR2 SQIVND (reference sequence). With 3 bases removed from V and 0 bases from J, the gap between germline ends came to 13 bases. The CDR3 length is 16 residues.

The rearrangement uses TRBV24-1 and TRBJ2-5; 7 bases are a match to TRBD1. V was pared by 5 bases and J by 5 bases, with 13 bases of the junction left unmatched. CDR1 KGHDR and CDR2 SFDVKD come from the germline V gene. This CDR3 has 16 amino acids. The CDR3 loop reads CATSGKKGQPSETQYF. In nucleotides, the CDR3 is TGTGCCACCAGTGGGAAGAAGGGACAGCCCTCGGAGACCCAGTACTTC.

This sequence joins TRBV13 and TRBJ2-5, with 9 positions matching TRBD2. This CDR3 region has 15 residues. The ends lost 8 bases at V and 5 bases at J; junction bases unmatched: 12. Germline V lookup: CDR1 PRHDT, CDR2 FYEKMQ (reference sequence). The CDR3 DNA is TGTGCCAGCTTGGATCAACTAGCGGGCGGGGAGACCCAGTACTTC. Its translation is CASLDQLAGGETQYF. Full variable domain (rest looked up from reference TRBV13 and TRBJ2-5): AAGVIQSPRHLIKEKRETATLKCYPIPRHDTVYWYQQGPGQDPQFLISFYEKMQSDKGSIPDRFSAQQFSDYHSELNMSSLELGDSALYFCASLDQLAGGETQYFGPGTRLLVL.

The chain carries TRBV5-4 and TRBJ2-1; perhaps TRBD2 as D (5 bases). Looked up from germline, CDR1 is SGHNT and CDR2 is YYREEE (reference sequence). The germline V and J ends were trimmed by 4 bases and 3 bases, with 14 bases remaining between them. The CDR3 is made up of 15 amino acids. CDR3 sequence (DNA): TGTGCCAGCAGCCAAATAGGCGGGCTCTACAATGAGCAGTTCTTC. Encoded protein: CASSQIGGLYNEQFF.

This chain links TRBV28 with TRBJ1-2; 8 nucleotides align to TRBD1. Germline V CDR1 and CDR2: MDHEN, SYDVKM. This CDR3 spans 13 amino acids. The ends lost 5 bases at V and 8 bases at J; junction bases unmatched: 7. The CDR3 spells CASSTDRGKGYTF. For the CDR3, the DNA is TGTGCCAGCAGTACAGACAGGGGCAAAGGCTACACCTTC.

The J gene is TRBJ2-7, the V gene TRBV6-1; D is possibly TRBD2 (5 bases). Germline-derived CDR1 and CDR2 are MNHNS and SASEGT. V was pared by 2 bases and J by 7 bases, with 21 bases between. The CDR3 contains 16 residues. The DNA for the CDR3 is TGTGCCAGCAGTGAAAGGAGGTGGTCAGGTGGTGAAGAGCAGTACTTC. Protein sequence: CASSERRWSGGEEQYF.

The rearrangement links TRBV19 to TRBJ2-1; tentatively, D is TRBD2 (7 bases). V lost 1 base, J lost 4 bases, and 14 bases lay in between. Germline V gives CDR1 LNHDA, CDR2 SQIVND (reference sequence). This CDR3 is built from 16 residues. The CDR3 nucleotides read TGTGCCAGTAGTATAGTAGGGCGGGGGCCGTACAATGAGCAGTTCTTC. It specifies CASSIVGRGPYNEQFF.

This rearrangement joins TRBV7-9 to TRBJ2-3; D uncertain. The CDR3 runs to 17 residues. In germline, CDR1 is SEHNR, CDR2 FQNEAQ (reference sequence). Trimming took off 0 bases at V and 0 bases at J, with 13 bases between the two ends. CDR3 loop: CASSLARGPESTDTQYF. CDR3 DNA sequence: TGTGCCAGCAGCTTAGCCCGTGGACCCGAGAGCACAGATACGCAGTATTTT.

This rearrangement joins TRBV6-2 or TRBV6-3 to TRBJ1-1, with D possibly matching TRBD1 (5 bases). With 2 bases removed from V and 4 bases from J, the gap between germline ends came to 17 bases. The CDR3 runs 16 residues. The germline gives CDR1 MNHEY, CDR2 SVGEGT. The CDR3 DNA reads as TGTGCCAGCAGTTACGGGCAGGGATGGGATAGCACTGAAGCTTTCTTT. Its protein product is CASSYGQGWDSTEAFF.

The genes are TRBV15 and TRBJ1-1, with D uncertain. CDR1 and CDR2 (germline): LNHNV, YYDKDF (reference sequence). Trimming shortened V by 0 bases and J by 0 bases, and 8 bases separated the two germline ends. This CDR3 spans 15 amino acids. CDR3 nucleotide sequence: TGTGCCACCAGCAGAGATGGACGGATGAACACTGAAGCTTTCTTT. As protein: CATSRDGRMNTEAFF.

V is TRBV11-2 and J is TRBJ2-2, with 11 bases lining up with TRBD2. CDR3 length: 17 amino acids. In germline, CDR1 is SGHAT, CDR2 FQNNGV. V gave up 6 bases and J gave up 1 base; unmatched junction bases: 7. CDR3 nucleotides: TGTGCCAGCAGACGGATAGCGGGGGGGAGGAACACCGGGGAGCTGTTTTTT. Translation gives CASRRIAGGRNTGELFF.

This clone appeared a few times. V is TRBV12-5 and J is TRBJ1-6, with 7 bases identical to TRBD1. V shed 2 bases and J 11 bases; nucleotides not matched to a gene: 9. Germline CDR1 is LGHNT and CDR2 is FRNRAP. The CDR3 has 15 residues. The CDR3 sequence: CASGLWDSQFTPLHF. The CDR3 DNA reads TGTGCTAGTGGTTTGTGGGACAGCCAATTCACACCCCTCCACTTT.

The chain employs TRBV10-1 and TRBJ1-6; D gene uncertain. V lost 0 bases, J lost 7 bases, and 10 bases lay in between. The CDR3 loop spans 15 amino acids. Germline-derived CDR1 and CDR2 are WNHNN and SYGVQD (reference sequence). The CDR3 sequence is CASSESPDGNSPLHF. In DNA, the CDR3 is TGCGCCAGCAGTGAGTCCCCGGACGGAAATTCACCCCTCCACTTT.

The chain couples TRBV14 to TRBJ2-1; D unresolved. V was clipped by 0 bases and J by 1 base, with 10 bases between them. Per germline, CDR1 SGHDN and CDR2 FVKESK. CDR3 size: 16 residues. In DNA form, the CDR3 reads TGTGCCAGCAGCCAAGATAGGGTATCGTCCTACAATGAGCAGTTCTTC. It is translated as CASSQDRVSSYNEQFF.

The V call is TRBV4-1, the J call TRBJ2-7; 7 bases are shared with TRBD1. The CDR3 covers 14 residues. Germline lookup yields CDR1 MGHRA and CDR2 YSYEKL. Germline trimming cut 6 bases from V and 4 bases from J; bases unmatched to any gene: 9. CDR3 sequence (DNA): TGCGCCAGCAGATCGGTGACAGGGCGGTACGAGCAGTACTTC. Residues: CASRSVTGRYEQYF.

The chain has TRBV30 and TRBJ1-2, with a weak D call TRBD1 (6 bases). Per germline, CDR1 GTSNPN and CDR2 SVGIG (reference sequence). V lost 4 bases and J 4 bases, leaving 16 bases between the germline ends. This CDR3 has 14 residues. CDR3 bases: TGTGCCTGGACCGTCGGGGGCGGCCTCTATGGCTACACCTTC. It encodes CAWTVGGGLYGYTF. The complete variable domain, with remaining parts taken from reference TRBV30 and TRBJ1-2, reads SQTIHQWPATLVQPVGSPLSLECTVEGTSNPNLYWYRQAAGRGLQLLFYSVGIGQISSEVPQNLSASRPQDRQFILSSKKLLLSDSGFYLCAWTVGGGLYGYTFGSGTRLTVV.

Regarding this clone: An end of the junction differs from the germline gene, which may be a read error. The sample contains more than one DNA sequence encoding this CDR3. This rearrangement joins TRBV19 to TRBJ2-1, with D uncertain. Germline lookup yields CDR1 LNHDA and CDR2 SQIVND (reference sequence). The CDR3 is 13 amino acids. CDR3 in DNA: TGTGCCAGTAGTATCGGCTCCAACAATGAGCAGTTCTTC. Translated: CASSIGSNNEQFF.